This TCR beta chain was sequenced during a study of T cell responses to AZD1222 COVID-19 vaccine. Study as a whole: Recipients boosted at about 4 weeks or about 12 weeks are pooled.

CDR1 is LNHNV and CDR2 is YYDKDF in the germline V gene (reference sequence). Trimming cost V 5 bases and J 1 base; bases outside gene matches: 3. The CDR3 consists of 16 residues. To note about this clone: What it binds is unknown.

Whole-study results and caveats: Every sample of the repertoires postdated the peak T cell response. With dominance at 160-218 and 743-854, vaccine-associated CD4 TCRs spanned spike.

The table came from immunoSEQ multiplex PCR; TCRdb's copy has only in-frame clones and leaves some out. Counted here are 100,000 or so clones, 85% to 90% occurring once; the ten biggest clones make up over 3%. The sequence came from an adult in good health. The chain links TRBV15 to TRBJ1-5, with TRBD1 matching over 12 bases. This sample comprised peripheral blood, obtained on day 0 of AZD1222 vaccination. The CDR3 loop reads CATSPGQGASNQPQHF. For the CDR3, the DNA is TGTGCCACCAGCCCGGGACAGGGGGCGAGCAATCAGCCCCAGCATTTT.